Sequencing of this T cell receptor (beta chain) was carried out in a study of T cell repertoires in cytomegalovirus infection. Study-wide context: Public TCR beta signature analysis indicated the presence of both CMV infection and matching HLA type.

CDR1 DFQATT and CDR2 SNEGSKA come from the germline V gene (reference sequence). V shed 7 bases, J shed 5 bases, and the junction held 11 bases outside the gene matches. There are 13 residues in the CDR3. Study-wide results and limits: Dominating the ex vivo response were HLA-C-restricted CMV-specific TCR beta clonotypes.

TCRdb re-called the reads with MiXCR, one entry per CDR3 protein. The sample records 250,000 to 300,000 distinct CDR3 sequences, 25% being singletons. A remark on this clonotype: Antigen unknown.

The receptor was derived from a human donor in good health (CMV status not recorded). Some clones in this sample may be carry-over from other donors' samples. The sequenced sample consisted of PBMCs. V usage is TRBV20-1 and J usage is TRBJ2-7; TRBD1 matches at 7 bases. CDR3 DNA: TGCAGTGTCAGCAGACAGGGCTACAACGAGCAGTACTTC. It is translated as CSVSRQGYNEQYF.